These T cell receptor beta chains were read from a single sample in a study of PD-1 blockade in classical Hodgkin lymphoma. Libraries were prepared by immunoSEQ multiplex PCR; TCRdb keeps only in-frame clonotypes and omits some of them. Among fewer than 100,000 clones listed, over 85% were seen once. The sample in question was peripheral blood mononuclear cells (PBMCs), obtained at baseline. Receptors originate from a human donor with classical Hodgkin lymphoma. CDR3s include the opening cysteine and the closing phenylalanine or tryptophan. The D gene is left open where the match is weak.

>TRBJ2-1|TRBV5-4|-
TGTGCCAGCAGCTTGGGGGCCGGGGGGACAAACTACAATGAGCAGTTCTTC
CASSLGAGGTNYNEQFF
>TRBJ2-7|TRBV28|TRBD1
TGTGCCAGCAGTTTATACGGGACAGGGTCCTACGAGCAGTACTTC
CASSLYGTGSYEQYF
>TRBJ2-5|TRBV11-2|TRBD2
TGTGCCAGCAGCTTATCTCCCCGGGGGGGCCTCCAAGAGACCCAGTACTTC
CASSLSPRGGLQETQYF
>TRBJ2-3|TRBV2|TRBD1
TGTGCCAGCAGTGGAGGACAGGGGGGAACAGATACGCAGTATTTT
CASSGGQGGTDTQYF
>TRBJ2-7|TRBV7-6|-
TGTGCCAGCAGCTTAGGAAGGGGCGGAGGGGTGGACGAGCAGTACTTC
CASSLGRGGGVDEQYF
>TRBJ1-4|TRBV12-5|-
TGTGCTAGTGGTTTACTTCCTAATGAAAAACTGTTTTTT
CASGLLPNEKLFF
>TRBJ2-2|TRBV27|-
TGTGCCAGCAGTACAGTCACCGGGGAGCTGTTTTTT
CASSTVTGELFF
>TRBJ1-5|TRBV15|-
TGTGCCACCAGCAGAGATTCCTATCAGCCCCAGCATTTT
CATSRDSYQPQHF
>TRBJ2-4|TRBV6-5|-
TGTGCCAGCAGTCAACAGGGAGCCAAAAACATTCAGTACTTC
CASSQQGAKNIQYF
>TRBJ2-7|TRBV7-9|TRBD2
TGTGCCAGCGCCGACCTAGCGGGAGGCCACGAGCAGTACTTC
CASADLAGGHEQYF
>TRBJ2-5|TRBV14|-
TGTGCCAGCAGCCAAGTCGGGCGGGCAGAGACCCAGTACTTC
CASSQVGRAETQYF
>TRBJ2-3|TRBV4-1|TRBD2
TGCGCCAGCAGCGGCCTCGGACTAGCGGGAGACCAGACAGATACGCAGTATTTT
CASSGLGLAGDQTDTQYF
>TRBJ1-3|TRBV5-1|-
TGCGCCAGCAGCGCCTCAGTTACGGGGCACACCATATATTTT
CASSASVTGHTIYF